This T cell receptor (beta chain) was retrieved from a study of cytomegalovirus exposure and HLA in healthy donors. The CDR3 extends over 16 amino acids. Germline lookup yields CDR1 KGHSH and CDR2 LQKENI. Points on this clone: One end of the junction is discordant with germline, which a read error may explain.

The primer mix had 60 Vbeta and 13 Jbeta primers. The protocol was immunoSEQ multiplex PCR, while the TCRdb copy is restricted to in-frame clones and leaves out a portion. The table for this sample gives around 52,000 clones. This chain uses TRBV18 with TRBJ1-3; unclear D gene. This clonotype originated in a man aged 35 to 55 in good health and CMV-seropositive. Sequencing used PBMCs. The CDR3 spells CASAPQGGSSGNTIYF. In DNA form, the CDR3 reads TGTGCCAGCGCACCACAAGGCGGTTCCTCTGGAAACACCATATATTTT.